This T cell receptor beta chain was identified in a study of T cells after somatic rescue of genetic block. The data were produced by immunoSEQ multiplex PCR, yet TCRdb's version contains in-frame clones alone and is incomplete. In the table there are roughly 70,000 clones, 92% of which are singletons. Trimming shortened V by 4 bases and J by 2 bases, and 18 bases separated the two germline ends. The CDR3 runs to 16 residues. The chain employs TRBV23-1 and TRBJ2-7; D is tentatively TRBD1 or TRBD2 (5 bases each). TRBV23-1 qualifies as an ORF whose function is uncertain. Sequenced: peripheral blood mononuclear cells (PBMCs). The source of this sequence is a man between 35 and 55 years old. CDR3 bases: TGCGCCAGCAGTCCCACGGCCCCACTGGGGGCCTACGAGCAGTACTTC. Encoded protein: CASSPTAPLGAYEQYF.